A single sample is the source of the 7 T cell receptor beta chains below, sequenced in a study of tumor-infiltrating lymphocytes in primary liver carcinoma. The researchers produced TCR beta cDNA from around 0.5 ug total RNA with a constant-region primer. Construction of TCR beta libraries relied on three successive nested multiplex PCR rounds employing slightly modified ARM-PCR. TRBV1-TRBV30 forward and Cbeta reverse primers drove the first two roughly 10-cycle rounds. Each CDR3 protein gets one entry after TCRdb re-called the multiplex PCR reads with MiXCR. The table shows a few hundred thousand distinct CDR3 sequences, with more than 55% occurring only once. Germline DNA was also extracted, while the blood RNA originated from unsorted whole blood. Material: peripheral blood. The receptor source for this set is a woman younger than 45 with primary liver carcinoma and hepatitis B virus infection.

The V and J genes are TRBV25-1 and TRBJ2-6, with D unclear. From germline, CDR1 is MGHDK and CDR2 SYGVNS. The V and J ends lost 8 bases and 0 bases respectively, with 14 bases between them. The CDR3 runs to 16 residues. This CDR3 reads CASEPRWGSGANVLTF. In DNA form, the CDR3 reads TGTGCCAGCGAACCTCGATGGGGCTCTGGGGCCAACGTCCTGACTTTC.

This clonotype appeared a single time. One end of the junction does not line up with germline, which may come from a read error. This chain links TRBV6-2 or TRBV6-3 with TRBJ2-1, with D hard to call. There are 13 residues in the CDR3. Germline CDR1 MNHEY, CDR2 SVGEGT. CDR3 sequence (DNA): TGTGCCAGTAGTTCCGAATCCCACAGTGAGCAGTTCTTC. This codes for CASSSESHSEQFF.

In the case of this clonotype: A read error may be the cause here, since a much bigger clone is one base away. V is TRBV12-3 or TRBV12-4 and J is TRBJ1-6, with 8 bases identical to TRBD1. V shed 10 bases and J 7 bases; nucleotides not matched to a gene: 9. The CDR3 has 14 amino acids. CDR3 region: CANRGQGENSPLHF. The CDR3 bases are TGTGCCAACAGAGGACAGGGAGAAAATTCACCCCTCCACTTT.

A note on this clonotype: It may be a read error: a sequence one base away is much more abundant. This chain uses TRBV29-1 with TRBJ2-2; 7 positions agree with TRBD1. This CDR3 has 13 residues. Germline-derived CDR1 and CDR2 are SQVTM and ANQGSEA. The CDR3 loop reads CSVRGQNTGELLF. The DNA for the CDR3 is TGCAGCGTCCGGGGACAGAACACCGGGGAGCTGCTTTTT.

By sample share, this clonotype is medium-sized. The V call is TRBV29-1, the J call TRBJ1-2; D gene uncertain. Trimming removed 7 bases at V and 4 bases at J, with 16 bases between. This CDR3 is 13 amino acids long. The germline CDR1 and CDR2 sequences are SQVTM and ANQGSEA. This CDR3 reads CSALPGSGYGYTF. As DNA, the CDR3 is TGCAGCGCACTCCCTGGTTCCGGCTATGGCTACACCTTC.

A note on this clonotype: In this CDR3 the conserved last residue, phenylalanine or tryptophan, is missing, so a read error is likely. The chain combines TRBV12-3 or TRBV12-4 with TRBJ1-1, with D tentatively TRBD1 (5 bases). The CDR3 loop spans 14 amino acids. Trimming left V 3 bases short and J 0 bases short, with 8 bases between. CDR3 nucleotide sequence: TGTGCCAGCAGTTTCGGGGGAGTGAACACTGAAGCTTTCCTT. Protein sequence: CASSFGGVNTEAFL.

As to this clonotype: Possible read error: a much larger clone is one base away. V and J are TRBV29-1 and TRBJ2-3, with 12 bases that match TRBD2. The CDR3 length is 14 residues. Germline V gene lookup returns CDR1 SQVTM and CDR2 ANQGSEA. Trimming at V came to 7 bases and at J to 2 bases, leaving 4 bases not matched to a gene. This CDR3 is CSAGTSGLTDTQYF. DNA for the CDR3: TGCAGCGCCGGGACTAGCGGGCTCACAGATACGCAGTATTTT.